This entry concerns a single T cell receptor beta chain. This sample stems from a study of technical replicates of blood from a few donors. Repertoires were generated with immunoSEQ multiplex PCR, while TCRdb's copy carries only in-frame clones and drops some. The table has more than 90,000 clones, approximately 94% seen once. The ends were cut back, 6 bases at V and 0 bases at J, with 12 bases in the middle. This CDR3 contains 15 residues. CDR1 is LNHDA, CDR2 SQIVND, per germline (reference sequence). The sequenced sample was T cells isolated from PBMCs. The clonotype was recovered from a human donor in good health. The chain couples TRBV19 to TRBJ2-1; the D gene is possibly TRBD2 (6 bases). CDR3 sequence: CASSSGLRSYNEQFF. The CDR3, as DNA: TGTGCCAGTAGCTCGGGACTCCGCTCCTACAATGAGCAGTTCTTC.